The 7 T cell receptor beta chains below all came from one sample that was sequenced in a study of blood T cell repertoires in COVID-19. The repertoire was sequenced with immunoSEQ multiplex PCR; TCRdb's copy has only in-frame clones and lacks some. This table has about 33,000 clones, around nine tenths appearing once. Sequencing input: peripheral blood. These receptors were taken from a human donor in a cohort sampled during active COVID-19.

The CDR3, as DNA: TGTGCCAGCAGCCAAGGGGTTGGGCCCATCTATGGCTACACCTTC. Protein: CASSQGVGPIYGYTF. The V call is TRBV3-1 (or the pseudogene TRBV3-2), the J call TRBJ1-2; D uncertain. Germline V lookup: CDR1 LGHDT, CDR2 YNNKEL (reference sequence). Trimming stripped 1 base from V and 4 bases from J, with 13 bases between. The CDR3 extends over 15 amino acids.

The CDR3 DNA reads as TGTGCCAGCAGCCTGGCTTTGGCTAGCGGGGGGGCCCTCTACAATGAGCAGTTCTTC. Protein: CASSLALASGGALYNEQFF. The chain employs TRBV7-2 and TRBJ2-1; 12 bases agree with TRBD2. Looked up from germline, CDR1 is SGHTA and CDR2 is FQGNSA. This CDR3 spans 19 amino acids. The junction had 14 bases not matched to a gene; V was cut back by 5 bases and J by 3 bases.

The CDR3 nucleotides read TGTGCCAGTAGTACCAGGGGTGGGGAATCACCCCTCCACTTT. It specifies CASSTRGGESPLHF. The chain has TRBV19 and TRBJ1-6, with TRBD1 as a possible D gene (6 bases). Trimming took 4 bases from V and 10 from J, leaving 14 bases between them. CDR1 is LNHDA and CDR2 is SQIVND in the germline V gene (reference sequence). The CDR3 consists of 14 residues.

The rearrangement joins TRBV5-1 to TRBJ1-1, with D perhaps matching TRBD1 (6 bases). Germline V gene lookup returns CDR1 SGHRS and CDR2 YFSETQ. The CDR3 length is 14 residues. The V end lost 1 base, the J end lost 8 bases, and 15 bases lay between the germline ends. The CDR3, as DNA: TGCGCCAGCAGCTTGCTGGACAGTTCTTCCGAAGCTTTCTTT. Amino acids: CASSLLDSSSEAFF. The variable domain in full, with the rest retrieved from reference TRBV5-1 and TRBJ1-1, is KAGVTQTPRYLIKTRGQQVTLSCSPISGHRSVSWYQQTPGQGLQFLFEYFSETQRNKGNFPGRFSGRQFSNSRSEMNVSTLELGDSALYLCASSLLDSSSEAFFGQGTRLTVV.

J is TRBJ1-1 and V is TRBV29-1; D may be TRBD1 (6 bases). The CDR3 has 14 residues. In germline, CDR1 is SQVTM, CDR2 ANQGSEA. Trimming cost V 6 bases and J 4 bases, with 18 bases left between them. CDR3 nucleotide sequence: TGCAGCGTCGCCCCTGGTACAGGGAGCACTGAAGCTTTCTTT. Its protein product is CSVAPGTGSTEAFF.

The J gene is TRBJ1-5, the V gene TRBV2; perhaps TRBD1 as D (5 bases). This CDR3 is 13 amino acids long. Trimming cost V 7 bases and J 3 bases, with 10 bases left between them. The germline V gene encodes CDR1 SNHLY and CDR2 FYNNEI. CDR3 DNA sequence: TGTGCCAGCAAAGACAGCTACAATCAGCCCCAGCATTTT. This sequence encodes CASKDSYNQPQHF.

A single count supports this clone. The V gene is TRBV7-6, the J gene TRBJ2-1; TRBD2 matches 9 bases. From germline, CDR1 is SGHVS and CDR2 FNYEAQ. V lost 3 bases to trimming and J lost 2 bases; unmatched junction nucleotides: 2. CDR3 length: 15 amino acids. CDR3 DNA sequence: TGTGCCAGCAGCTTCTTAGCGGGGGCCTACAATGAGCAGTTCTTC. This sequence encodes CASSFLAGAYNEQFF.